This entry lists 20 T cell receptor beta chains sequenced from one sample in a study of radiotherapy plus CTLA-4 blockade in lung cancer. Produced via immunoSEQ multiplex PCR; TCRdb's table is partial and in-frame only. Here the sample spans 9,500 to 15,000 clones, around 80% being singletons. This material consisted of peripheral blood, taken from a patient treated with radiotherapy plus ipilimumab. Receptors were obtained from a human donor with non-small cell lung cancer that progressed on radiotherapy plus ipilimumab.

This chain connects TRBV18 to TRBJ2-5; 8 nucleotides agree with TRBD2. V lost 2 bases, J lost 4 bases, and 9 bases stayed unmatched. This CDR3 region has 16 residues. Germline CDR1 and CDR2: KGHSH and LQKENI. CDR3 DNA sequence: TGTGCCAGCTCACCAGTTAGCGGGGCTCTCGGAGAGACCCAGTACTTC. It translates to CASSPVSGALGETQYF.

This clone was observed a handful of times. The chain joins TRBV5-1 to TRBJ1-1; TRBD1 matches at 9 bases. Germline V gene data show CDR1 as SGHRS and CDR2 as YFSETQ. Trimming cost V 6 bases and J 4 bases; bases outside gene matches: 7. CDR3 length: 14 residues. The CDR3 region is CASTLTGGVTEAFF. The CDR3 region has the DNA TGCGCCAGCACCCTGACAGGGGGAGTCACTGAAGCTTTCTTT.

The chain uses TRBV7-9 and TRBJ1-4; D is undetermined. The germline gives CDR1 SEHNR, CDR2 FQNEAQ (reference sequence). V lost 2 bases and J 3 bases, leaving 7 bases between the germline ends. This CDR3 comprises 14 residues. The CDR3 nucleotides read TGTGCCAGCAGCTTAAAGGGTCCTAATGAAAAACTGTTTTTT. It is translated as CASSLKGPNEKLFF.

In this sample, this clone turned up a few times. The rearrangement uses TRBV7-3 and TRBJ2-7; 9 positions match TRBD1. The CDR3 has 16 residues. CDR1 is SGHTA, CDR2 FQGTGA, per germline. V lost 2 bases and J lost 4; bases outside the gene matches: 9. CDR3 DNA sequence: TGTGCCAGCAGCTTACTGGCGGGACAGGGTTTATACGAGCAGTACTTC. It encodes CASSLLAGQGLYEQYF.

This chain links TRBV5-4 with TRBJ2-5; D is unresolved. V was trimmed by 4 bases and J by 4 bases, leaving 11 bases between them. CDR3 size: 13 residues. CDR1 is SGHNT, CDR2 YYREEE, per germline (reference sequence). The CDR3 DNA reads TGTGCCAGCAGCCGTACTGCCTTAGAGACCCAGTACTTC. Its translation: CASSRTALETQYF. Full variable domain (rest looked up from reference TRBV5-4 and TRBJ2-5): ETGVTQSPTHLIKTRGQQVTLRCSSQSGHNTVSWYQQALGQGPQFIFQYYREEENGRGNFPPRFSGLQFPNYSSELNVNALELDDSALYLCASSRTALETQYFGPGTRLLVL.

This clone was counted a few times. This chain links TRBV6-5 with TRBJ1-1; no firm D call. The CDR3 sequence is 15 residues long. Germline CDR1 is MNHEY and CDR2 is SVGAGI. V lost 0 bases, J lost 1 base, and 9 bases lay in between. CDR3 amino acids: CASSYSSGSNTEAFF. The CDR3 DNA follows: TGTGCCAGCAGTTACTCTTCGGGGTCGAACACTGAAGCTTTCTTT.

V gene TRBV2 combines with J gene TRBJ2-7, with D possibly matching TRBD2 (6 bases). Trimming shortened V by 9 bases and J by 1 base, and 10 bases separated the two germline ends. From germline, CDR1 is SNHLY and CDR2 FYNNEI. The CDR3 length is 12 residues. As DNA, the CDR3 is TGTGCCAGTCTACGGGGGTCCTACGAGCAGTACTTC. Translating gives CASLRGSYEQYF.

This clone was seen once. The rearrangement joins TRBV6-1 to TRBJ1-6, with D possibly TRBD1 on 6 matching bases. This CDR3 contains 14 residues. Per the germline V gene, CDR1 is MNHNS and CDR2 is SASEGT. Trimming removed 6 bases from V and 10 bases from J, with 16 bases in between. CDR3 residues: CASSERGGDSPLHF. CDR3 DNA sequence: TGTGCCAGCAGCGAACGGGGGGGCGACTCACCCCTCCACTTT.

This clone was seen a single time. The chain has TRBV19 and TRBJ2-3, with 8 bases that match TRBD2. This CDR3 contains 16 residues. V lost 5 bases to trimming and J lost 3 bases; unmatched junction nucleotides: 10. Germline CDR1 is LNHDA and CDR2 is SQIVND (reference sequence). As DNA, the CDR3 is TGTGCCAGTAGTCCCCGGGTAAGCGGGGGAACAGATACGCAGTATTTT. Translating it yields CASSPRVSGGTDTQYF.

This clone was seen only once. The CDR3 DNA sequence: TGTGCCAGCAGTGGGCAGGGGGCTGGGGCCAACGTCCTGACTTTC. Protein product: CASSGQGAGANVLTF. This chain connects TRBV27 to TRBJ2-6, with 7 bases aligning to TRBD1. There are 15 residues in the CDR3. The junction had 3 bases not matched to a gene; V was cut back by 5 bases and J by 2 bases. The germline CDR1 and CDR2 sequences are MNHEY and SMNVEV (reference sequence).

Points on this clone: This specimen includes other DNA sequences encoding the same CDR3. This chain uses TRBV27 with TRBJ1-5, with a tentative D call TRBD1 (6 bases). V dropped 6 bases and J dropped 4 bases, with 16 bases sitting between them. The CDR3 length is 15 residues. Germline assignment: CDR1 MNHEY and CDR2 SMNVEV (reference sequence). The CDR3 DNA sequence: TGTGCCAGCAGACAGGGAATTATATCAAATCAGCCCCAGCATTTT. This sequence encodes CASRQGIISNQPQHF.

The chain carries TRBV2 and TRBJ2-3; D gene uncertain. Germline V CDR1 and CDR2: SNHLY, FYNNEI. The CDR3 spans 14 residues. Trimming shortened V by 6 bases and J by 4 bases, and 14 bases separated the two germline ends. The CDR3 sequence is CASSVNPAPDTQYF. CDR3 coding DNA: TGTGCCAGCAGCGTAAACCCAGCCCCAGATACGCAGTATTTT.

The rearrangement uses TRBV27 and TRBJ1-2; 12 bases map to TRBD1. The germline gives CDR1 MNHEY, CDR2 SMNVEV (reference sequence). The CDR3 consists of 17 residues. Unmatched junction bases numbered 13, after V lost 7 bases and J lost 4 bases. This CDR3 is CASTSRGTGGAGYGYTF. In DNA, the CDR3 is TGTGCCAGCACTAGCCGAGGGACAGGGGGCGCTGGCTATGGCTACACCTTC.

The rearrangement uses TRBV4-1 and TRBJ2-7, with 12 bases identical to TRBD1. Germline V CDR1 and CDR2: MGHRA, YSYEKL. V dropped 1 base and J dropped 6; count of bases not matched to a gene: 4. CDR3 length equals 15 residues. The CDR3 protein is CASSQVGTGGPEQYF. In DNA form, the CDR3 reads TGCGCCAGCAGCCAAGTCGGGACAGGGGGCCCCGAGCAGTACTTC.

V usage is TRBV4-1 and J usage is TRBJ2-1; 12 bases are shared with TRBD2. Losses at the gene ends were 3 bases for V and 6 bases for J; bases not matched to a gene: 3. From germline, CDR1 is MGHRA and CDR2 YSYEKL. The CDR3 has 15 residues. The CDR3: CASSHPSGGVNEQFF. CDR3 in DNA: TGCGCCAGCAGCCACCCTAGCGGGGGGGTCAATGAGCAGTTCTTC.

The V and J genes are TRBV7-3 and TRBJ1-1; a possible D gene is TRBD1 (6 bases). V shed 5 bases and J shed 1 base, with 8 bases lying between them. CDR3 length: 13 amino acids. Germline values: CDR1 SGHTA, CDR2 FQGTGA. The CDR3 DNA is TGTGCCAGCAGCATAGGGGGGAACACTGAAGCTTTCTTT. This sequence encodes CASSIGGNTEAFF.

The chain uses TRBV25-1 and TRBJ2-7; perhaps TRBD2 as D (5 bases). Germline CDR1 MGHDK, CDR2 SYGVNS. The CDR3 has 13 amino acids. V was cut by 9 bases and J by 2 bases, with 14 bases left in between. The CDR3 loop reads CASLRAGAYEQYF. The CDR3 DNA sequence: TGTGCCAGTTTGAGGGCGGGTGCCTACGAGCAGTACTTC.

In nucleotides, the CDR3 is TGTGCCAGCAAGCCCGCCGAACACACGGGCTCTGGAAACACCATATATTTT. Its translation: CASKPAEHTGSGNTIYF. The rearrangement joins TRBV2 to TRBJ1-3; D remains unclear. Germline loops: CDR1 SNHLY, CDR2 FYNNEI. The CDR3 is 17 amino acids. Trimming removed 7 bases from V and 0 bases from J, with 19 bases in between.

This chain connects TRBV5-6 to TRBJ2-2; 7 positions match TRBD1. CDR1 is SGHDT, CDR2 YYEEEE, per germline. The CDR3 loop spans 17 amino acids. V shed 4 bases, J shed 0 bases, and the junction held 9 bases outside the gene matches. The CDR3 nucleotides are TGTGCCAGCAGCCCCCTGGGGACAGCCACGAACACCGGGGAGCTGTTTTTT. Amino acid sequence: CASSPLGTATNTGELFF.

This rearrangement joins TRBV5-4 to TRBJ1-2, with 10 nucleotides matching TRBD1. The CDR3 extends over 14 amino acids. Germline CDR1 is SGHNT and CDR2 is YYREEE (reference sequence). V trimming: 5 bases; J trimming: 4 bases; junction bases outside the gene matches: 5. The CDR3 spells CASRTDRGGYGYTF. CDR3 bases: TGTGCCAGCAGAACGGACAGGGGGGGCTATGGCTACACCTTC.